Reported below is one T cell receptor beta chain. Antigen unknown. This record belongs to a study of T cell responses to AZD1222 COVID-19 vaccine. General study findings and limits: After the peak T cell response, and only then, were repertoires sampled.

This table comes from immunoSEQ multiplex PCR, and its TCRdb copy is limited to in-frame clones, with some not included. The sample has about 130,000 clones; 75% to 90% are singletons. Specimen: peripheral blood, collected 28 days after the second AZD1222 dose. The origin of this receptor is an adult who received the AZD1222 COVID-19 vaccine.

The CDR3 DNA reads as TGTGCCAGCAGTCGTATCGGACAGATCTATGGCTACACCTTC. This gives the protein CASSRIGQIYGYTF. This rearrangement joins TRBV28 to TRBJ1-2, with D possibly matching TRBD1 (6 bases). Trimming cost V 5 bases and J 4 bases, with 14 bases left between them. The CDR3 sequence is 14 residues long. CDR1 is MDHEN, CDR2 SYDVKM, per germline.